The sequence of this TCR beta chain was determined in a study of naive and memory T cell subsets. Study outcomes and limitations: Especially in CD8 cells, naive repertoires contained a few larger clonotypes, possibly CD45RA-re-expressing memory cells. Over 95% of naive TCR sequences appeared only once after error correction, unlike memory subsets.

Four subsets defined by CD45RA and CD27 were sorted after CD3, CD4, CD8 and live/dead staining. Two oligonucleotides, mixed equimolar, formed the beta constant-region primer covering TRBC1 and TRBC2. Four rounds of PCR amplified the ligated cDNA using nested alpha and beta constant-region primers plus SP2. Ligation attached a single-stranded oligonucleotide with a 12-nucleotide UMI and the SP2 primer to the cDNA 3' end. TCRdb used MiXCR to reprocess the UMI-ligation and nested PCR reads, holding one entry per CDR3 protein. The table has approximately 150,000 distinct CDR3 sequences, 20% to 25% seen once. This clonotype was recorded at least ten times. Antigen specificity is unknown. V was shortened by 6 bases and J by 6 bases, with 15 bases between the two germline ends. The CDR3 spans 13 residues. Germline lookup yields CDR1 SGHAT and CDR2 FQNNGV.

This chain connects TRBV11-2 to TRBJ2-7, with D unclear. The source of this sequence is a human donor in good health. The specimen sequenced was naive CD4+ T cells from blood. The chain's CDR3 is CASSLHGVSEQYF. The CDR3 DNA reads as TGTGCCAGCAGTTTACATGGGGTGAGCGAGCAGTACTTC.